What follows describes a single TCR beta chain. The antigen is unknown. The V end lost 3 bases, the J end lost 0 bases, and 8 bases lay between the germline ends. The germline CDR1 and CDR2 sequences are SQVTM and ANQGSEA. This CDR3 comprises 13 residues. Use of 60 Vbeta and 13 Jbeta primers characterized the PCR. Sequencing was performed with immunoSEQ multiplex PCR; in TCRdb, only in-frame clones are kept and a portion is missing. The sample holds around 97,000 clones; around 76% are singletons and the top ten take 10%. This sample is drawn from a study of cytomegalovirus exposure and HLA in healthy donors. Study-level points and caveats: Immune exposure was documented only through CMV serostatus. In a later analysis, specific HLA alleles were associated with approximately 17,000 TCR beta sequences at a 0.05 false discovery rate. Per a prior analysis, the majority of TCR beta V segments were productive roughly 90% or roughly 30% of the time. Presence/absence analyses took donor sequencing depth as roughly uniform.

The V gene is TRBV29-1, the J gene TRBJ1-2; no reliable D call. The specimen was PBMCs. This receptor was taken from a woman younger than 30 in good health and CMV-seropositive. Written as DNA, the CDR3 is TGCAGCGTTGATCTCAGTTCTAACTATGGCTACACCTTC. Protein: CSVDLSSNYGYTF.